This T cell receptor (beta chain) came from a study of cytomegalovirus exposure and HLA in healthy donors. Primers for the PCR totalled 60 Vbeta and 13 Jbeta. Libraries were prepared by immunoSEQ multiplex PCR; TCRdb keeps only in-frame clonotypes and omits some of them. The sample consists of fewer than 250,000 clones, under 80% of them appearing once. Germline CDR1 SGDLS, CDR2 YYNGEE. This CDR3 is built from 17 residues. J gave up 1 base and V 0 bases, and 5 bases lay outside the gene matches. V usage is TRBV9 and J usage is TRBJ2-5; 11 bases line up with TRBD2. The material sequenced was PBMCs. This receptor was identified in a man aged 25 to 40 in good health and CMV-seropositive. CDR3 sequence reads: CASSVGSSGGLQETQYF. The CDR3 bases are TGTGCCAGCAGCGTAGGTTCTAGCGGGGGGCTCCAAGAGACCCAGTACTTC.